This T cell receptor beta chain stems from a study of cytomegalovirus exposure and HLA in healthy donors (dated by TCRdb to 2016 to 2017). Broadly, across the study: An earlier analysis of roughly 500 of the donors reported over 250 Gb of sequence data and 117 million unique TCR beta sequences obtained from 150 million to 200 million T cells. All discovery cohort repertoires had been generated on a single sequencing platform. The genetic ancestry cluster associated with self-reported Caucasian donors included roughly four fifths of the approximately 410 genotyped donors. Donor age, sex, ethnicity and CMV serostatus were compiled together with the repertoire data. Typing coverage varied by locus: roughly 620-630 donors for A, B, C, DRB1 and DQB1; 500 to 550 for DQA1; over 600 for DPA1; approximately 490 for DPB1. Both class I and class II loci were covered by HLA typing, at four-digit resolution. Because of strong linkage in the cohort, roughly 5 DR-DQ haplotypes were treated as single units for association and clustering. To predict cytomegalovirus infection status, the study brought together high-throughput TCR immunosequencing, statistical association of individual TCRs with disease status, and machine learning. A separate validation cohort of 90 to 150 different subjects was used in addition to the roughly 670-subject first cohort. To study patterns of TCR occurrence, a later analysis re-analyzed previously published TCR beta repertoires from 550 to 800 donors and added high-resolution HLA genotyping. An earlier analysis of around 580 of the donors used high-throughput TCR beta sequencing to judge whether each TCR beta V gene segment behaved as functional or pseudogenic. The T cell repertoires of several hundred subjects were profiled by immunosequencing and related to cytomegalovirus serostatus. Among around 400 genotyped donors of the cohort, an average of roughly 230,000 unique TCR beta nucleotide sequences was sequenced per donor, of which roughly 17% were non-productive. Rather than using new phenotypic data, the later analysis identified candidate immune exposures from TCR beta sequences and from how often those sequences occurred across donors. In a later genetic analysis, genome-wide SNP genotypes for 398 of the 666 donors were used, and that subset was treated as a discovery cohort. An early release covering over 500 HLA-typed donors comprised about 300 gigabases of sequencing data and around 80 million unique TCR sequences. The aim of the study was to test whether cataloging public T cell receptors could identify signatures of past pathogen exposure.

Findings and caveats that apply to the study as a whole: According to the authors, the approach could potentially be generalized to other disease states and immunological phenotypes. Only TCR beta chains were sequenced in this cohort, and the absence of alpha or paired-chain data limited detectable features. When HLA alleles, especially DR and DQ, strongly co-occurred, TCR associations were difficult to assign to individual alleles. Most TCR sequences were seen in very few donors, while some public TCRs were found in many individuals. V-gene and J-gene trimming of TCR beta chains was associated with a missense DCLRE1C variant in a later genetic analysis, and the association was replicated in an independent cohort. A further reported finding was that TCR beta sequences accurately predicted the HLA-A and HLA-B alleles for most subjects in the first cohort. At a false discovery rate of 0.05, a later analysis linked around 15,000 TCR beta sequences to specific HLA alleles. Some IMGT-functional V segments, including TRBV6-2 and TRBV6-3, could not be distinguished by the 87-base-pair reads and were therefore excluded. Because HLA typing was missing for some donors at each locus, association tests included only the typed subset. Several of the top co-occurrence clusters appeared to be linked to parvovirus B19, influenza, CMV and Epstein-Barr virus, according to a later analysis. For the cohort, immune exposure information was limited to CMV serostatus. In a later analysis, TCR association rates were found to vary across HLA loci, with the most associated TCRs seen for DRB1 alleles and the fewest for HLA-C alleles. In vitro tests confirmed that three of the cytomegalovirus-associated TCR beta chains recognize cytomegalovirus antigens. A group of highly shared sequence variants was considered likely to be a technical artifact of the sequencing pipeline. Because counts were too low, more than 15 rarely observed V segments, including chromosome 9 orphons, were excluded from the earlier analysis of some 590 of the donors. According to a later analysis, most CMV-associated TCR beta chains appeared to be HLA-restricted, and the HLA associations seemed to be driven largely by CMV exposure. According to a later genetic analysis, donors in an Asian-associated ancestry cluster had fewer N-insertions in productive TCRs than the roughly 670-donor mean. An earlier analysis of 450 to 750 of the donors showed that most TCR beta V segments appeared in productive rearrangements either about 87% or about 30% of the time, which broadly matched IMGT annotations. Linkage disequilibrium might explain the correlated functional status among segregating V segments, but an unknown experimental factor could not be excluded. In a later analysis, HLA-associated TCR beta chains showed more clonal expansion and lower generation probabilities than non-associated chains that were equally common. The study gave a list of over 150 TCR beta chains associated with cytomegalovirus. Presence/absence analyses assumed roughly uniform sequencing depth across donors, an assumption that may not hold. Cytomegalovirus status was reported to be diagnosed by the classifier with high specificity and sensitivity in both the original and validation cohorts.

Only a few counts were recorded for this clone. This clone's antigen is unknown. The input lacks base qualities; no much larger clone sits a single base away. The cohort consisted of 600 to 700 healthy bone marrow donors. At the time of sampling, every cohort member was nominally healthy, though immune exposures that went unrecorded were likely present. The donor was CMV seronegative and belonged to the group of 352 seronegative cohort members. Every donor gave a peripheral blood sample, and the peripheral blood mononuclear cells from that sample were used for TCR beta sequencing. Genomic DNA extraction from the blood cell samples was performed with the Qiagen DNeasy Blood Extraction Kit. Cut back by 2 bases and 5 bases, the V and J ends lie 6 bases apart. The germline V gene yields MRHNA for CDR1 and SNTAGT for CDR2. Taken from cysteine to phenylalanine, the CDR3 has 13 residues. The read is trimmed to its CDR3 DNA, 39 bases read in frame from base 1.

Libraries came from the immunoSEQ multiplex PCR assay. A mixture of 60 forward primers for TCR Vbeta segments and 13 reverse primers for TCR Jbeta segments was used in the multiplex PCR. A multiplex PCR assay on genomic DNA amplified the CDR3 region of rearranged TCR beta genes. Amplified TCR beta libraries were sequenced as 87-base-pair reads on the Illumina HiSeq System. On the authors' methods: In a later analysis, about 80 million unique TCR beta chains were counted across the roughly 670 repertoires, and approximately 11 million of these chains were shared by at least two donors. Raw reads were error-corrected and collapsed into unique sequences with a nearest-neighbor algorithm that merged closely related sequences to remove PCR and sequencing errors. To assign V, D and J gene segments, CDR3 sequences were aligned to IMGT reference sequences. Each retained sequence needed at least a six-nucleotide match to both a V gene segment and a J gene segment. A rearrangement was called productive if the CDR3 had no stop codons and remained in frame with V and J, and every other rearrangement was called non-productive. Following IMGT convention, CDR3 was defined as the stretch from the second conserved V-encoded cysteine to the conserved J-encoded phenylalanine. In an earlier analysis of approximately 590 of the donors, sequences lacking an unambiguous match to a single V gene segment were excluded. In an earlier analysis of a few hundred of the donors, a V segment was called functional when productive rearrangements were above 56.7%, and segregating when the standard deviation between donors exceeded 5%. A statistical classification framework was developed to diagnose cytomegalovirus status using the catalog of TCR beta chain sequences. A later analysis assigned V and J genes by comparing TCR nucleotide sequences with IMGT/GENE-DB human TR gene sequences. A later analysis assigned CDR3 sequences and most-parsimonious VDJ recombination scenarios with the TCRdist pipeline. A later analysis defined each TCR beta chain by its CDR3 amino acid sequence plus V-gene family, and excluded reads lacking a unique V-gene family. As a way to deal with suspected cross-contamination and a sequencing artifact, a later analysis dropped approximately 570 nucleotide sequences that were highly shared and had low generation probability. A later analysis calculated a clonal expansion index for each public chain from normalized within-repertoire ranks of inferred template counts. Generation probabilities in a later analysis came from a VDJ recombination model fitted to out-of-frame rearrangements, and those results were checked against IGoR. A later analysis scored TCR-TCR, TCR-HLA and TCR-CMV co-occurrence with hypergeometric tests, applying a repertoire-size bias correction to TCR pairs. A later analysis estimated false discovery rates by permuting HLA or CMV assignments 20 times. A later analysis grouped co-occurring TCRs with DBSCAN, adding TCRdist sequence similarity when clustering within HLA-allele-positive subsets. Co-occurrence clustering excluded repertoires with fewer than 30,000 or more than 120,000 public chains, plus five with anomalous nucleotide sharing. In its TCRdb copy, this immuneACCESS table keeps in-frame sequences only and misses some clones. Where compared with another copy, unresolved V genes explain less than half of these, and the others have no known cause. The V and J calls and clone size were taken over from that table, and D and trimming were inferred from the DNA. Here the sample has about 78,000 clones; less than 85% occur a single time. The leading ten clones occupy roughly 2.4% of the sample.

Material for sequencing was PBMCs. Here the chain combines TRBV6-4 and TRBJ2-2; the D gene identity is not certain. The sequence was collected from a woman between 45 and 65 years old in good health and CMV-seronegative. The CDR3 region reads CASSDGGTGELFF. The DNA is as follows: TGTGCCAGCAGTGACGGCGGAACCGGGGAGCTGTTTTTT.